Below, 10 T cell receptor beta chains from the same sample are listed, as sequenced in a study of cytomegalovirus exposure and HLA in healthy donors. The PCR had 60 Vbeta and 13 Jbeta primers. Libraries were prepared by immunoSEQ multiplex PCR; TCRdb keeps only in-frame clonotypes and omits some of them. The sample includes some 170,000 clones, 81% seen only once; the top ten take 4.9%. Sequencing was carried out using PBMCs. Every receptor here comes from a woman in her late teens or twenties in good health and CMV-seropositive.

CDR3 residues: CASLQYREFPGNTIYF. The CDR3 DNA reads as TGTGCCAGCCTCCAATACAGGGAATTCCCTGGAAACACCATATATTTT. The rearrangement uses TRBV5-8 and TRBJ1-3; possibly TRBD1 for D (6 bases). V dropped 7 bases and J dropped 2 bases, with 19 bases sitting between them. Germline V gives CDR1 SGHTS, CDR2 YDEGEE. CDR3 length: 16 amino acids.

The gene calls are TRBV5-5 and TRBJ2-5, with TRBD1 matching 8 bases. CDR1 SGHKS and CDR2 YYEKEE come from the germline V gene (reference sequence). This CDR3 region has 15 residues. With V trimmed by 1 base and J by 1 base, 3 bases remained unmatched. CDR3 sequence: CASSLITGGQETQYF. As DNA, the CDR3 is TGTGCCAGCAGCTTGATAACAGGGGGCCAAGAGACCCAGTACTTC. Complete variable domain (other parts from reference TRBV5-5 and TRBJ2-5): DAGVTQSPTHLIKTRGQQVTLRCSPISGHKSVSWYQQVLGQGPQFIFQYYEKEERGRGNFPDRFSARQFPNYSSELNVNALLLGDSALYLCASSLITGGQETQYFGPGTRLLVL.

This clone was detected only a few times. This chain uses TRBV4-3 with TRBJ2-7, with D hard to call. The germline V gene encodes CDR1 LGHNA and CDR2 YSLEER. The CDR3 has 15 amino acids. Trimming took 0 bases from V and 0 from J, leaving 9 bases between them. CDR3 region: CASSQDLVASYEQYF. The CDR3 bases are TGCGCCAGCAGCCAAGATCTGGTGGCCTCCTACGAGCAGTACTTC.

The rearrangement joins TRBV4-2 to TRBJ1-5; D is undetermined. This CDR3 region has 15 residues. The germline V gene encodes CDR1 LGHNA and CDR2 YNFKEQ. V shed 0 bases and J shed 2 bases, with 8 bases lying between them. CDR3 in amino acids: CASSQEAGGNQPQHF. The CDR3 coding sequence is TGTGCCAGCAGCCAAGAGGCCGGGGGCAATCAGCCCCAGCATTTT.

This chain connects TRBV19 to TRBJ2-7; 9 bases are shared with TRBD1. This CDR3 comprises 13 residues. Looked up from germline, CDR1 is LNHDA and CDR2 is SQIVND (reference sequence). V was clipped by 9 bases and J by 3 bases; unmatched bases: 6. The CDR3, as DNA: TGTGCCAGCCAGGGACAGGGTAGCTACGAGCAGTACTTC. It translates to CASQGQGSYEQYF.

CDR3 nucleotide sequence: TGTGCCAGCAGCTTGGGGACTAGCGGGGGGTTCGACGAGCAGTACTTC. Protein: CASSLGTSGGFDEQYF. The rearrangement links TRBV7-2 to TRBJ2-7, with 15 nucleotides matching TRBD2. Germline V gene data show CDR1 as SGHTA and CDR2 as FQGNSA. This CDR3 region has 16 residues. V lost 3 bases to trimming and J lost 5 bases; unmatched junction nucleotides: 5.

The chain links TRBV2 to TRBJ2-7, with D perhaps TRBD2 (6 bases). The germline CDR1 and CDR2 sequences are SNHLY and FYNNEI. The CDR3 is 15 amino acids. V dropped 5 bases and J dropped 3 bases, with 17 bases sitting between them. The CDR3 reads CASSSFAGPHYEQYF. In DNA, the CDR3 is TGTGCCAGCAGTTCTTTCGCGGGACCTCACTACGAGCAGTACTTC.

V and J are TRBV5-6 and TRBJ1-1; D remains unclear. V shed 1 base and J shed 4 bases, with 11 bases lying between them. CDR1 is SGHDT and CDR2 is YYEEEE in the germline V gene. The CDR3 contains 14 residues. The CDR3 DNA sequence: TGTGCCAGCAGCTTGTGGCCCTGGGCCACTGAAGCTTTCTTT. It yields the protein CASSLWPWATEAFF.

This rearrangement joins TRBV5-6 to TRBJ2-1, with a weak D call TRBD1 (6 bases). The germline gives CDR1 SGHDT, CDR2 YYEEEE. This CDR3 region has 15 residues. Trimming pared 2 bases from V and 3 bases from J, leaving 12 bases between. CDR3 DNA sequence: TGTGCCAGCAGCTTTAGCCGGACAGACTACAATGAGCAGTTCTTC. Encoded protein: CASSFSRTDYNEQFF.

This clone was seen a handful of times. This chain uses TRBV2 with TRBJ1-3; D possibly corresponds to TRBD1 (5 bases). The germline V gene has CDR1 SNHLY and CDR2 FYNNEI. The V end lost 1 base, the J end lost 0 bases, and 7 bases lay between the germline ends. The CDR3 is 15 residues long. CDR3: CASSEVGLSGNTIYF. The CDR3 bases are TGTGCCAGCAGTGAAGTGGGGCTCTCTGGAAACACCATATATTTT.